Sequencing of this T cell receptor beta chain was carried out in a study of T cell repertoires in ileal Crohn's disease. Profiled with immunoSEQ multiplex PCR; TCRdb holds only in-frame clones, not every one. The sample carries several thousand clones, around two thirds recorded once. This clone was counted a few times. The V gene lost 7 bases and the J gene lost 5 bases, with 20 bases spanning the gap. Germline V gene lookup returns CDR1 SGHVS and CDR2 FNYEAQ. This CDR3 is 15 amino acids long. J is TRBJ1-2 and V is TRBV7-6, with no clear D. The sequenced sample consisted of ileal tissue. The source of this sequence is an adult with Crohn's disease. DNA of the CDR3: TGTGCCAGCACCCTGAACCCCACGGAGAGGTATGGCTACACCTTC. Protein: CASTLNPTERYGYTF. Using reference TRBV7-6 and TRBJ1-2 for the parts outside the CDR3, the full variable domain is GAGVSQSPRYKVTKRGQDVALRCDPISGHVSLYWYRQALGQGPEFLTYFNYEAQQDKSGLPNDRFSAERPEGSISTLTIQRTEQRDSAMYRCASTLNPTERYGYTFGSGTRLTVV.